What follows are 4 T cell receptor beta chains derived from one specimen sequenced in a study of blood T cell repertoires in COVID-19. The repertoire was sequenced with immunoSEQ multiplex PCR; TCRdb's copy has only in-frame clones and lacks some. The sample includes about 230,000 clones, around 86% of them seen just once. Sequencing used peripheral blood. These receptors came from a middle-aged man with COVID-19, enrolled during active disease.

This chain joins TRBV3-1 (or the pseudogene TRBV3-2) and TRBJ2-7; 7 bases match TRBD2. This CDR3 contains 14 residues. Germline CDR1 and CDR2: LGHDT and YNNKEL (reference sequence). Unmatched junction bases numbered 7, after V lost 2 bases and J lost 6 bases. The CDR3: CASSQIQTSPEQYF. Here the CDR3 DNA reads TGTGCCAGCAGCCAAATCCAGACTAGCCCCGAGCAGTACTTC.

DNA for the CDR3: TGTGCCAGCAGTTTTTTGGCCCGGGGAGTATCGAACACTGAAGCTTTCTTT. Protein product: CASSFLARGVSNTEAFF. V and J are TRBV6-2 or TRBV6-3 and TRBJ1-1; D not resolved. The germline gives CDR1 MNHEY, CDR2 SVGEGT. The V and J ends lost 4 bases and 1 base respectively, with 19 bases between them. This CDR3 contains 17 residues.

The chain links TRBV9 to TRBJ1-3; 8 nucleotides match TRBD1. The V gene end was trimmed by 1 base and the J gene end by 3 bases; junction bases not matched to a gene: 9. The CDR3 loop spans 17 amino acids. The V gene's germline CDR1 is SGDLS and CDR2 YYNGEE. This CDR3 is CASSVMVQGAFGNTIYF. As DNA, the CDR3 is TGTGCCAGCAGCGTAATGGTCCAGGGGGCATTTGGAAACACCATATATTTT.

The gene calls are TRBV28 and TRBJ1-5, with 8 positions matching TRBD1. The CDR3 loop spans 15 amino acids. V lost 6 bases to trimming and J lost 3 bases; unmatched junction nucleotides: 7. Germline V gives CDR1 MDHEN, CDR2 SYDVKM. CDR3 in DNA: TGTGCCAGCAGCCACCAGACAGGGGTCAATCAGCCCCAGCATTTT. Protein: CASSHQTGVNQPQHF.